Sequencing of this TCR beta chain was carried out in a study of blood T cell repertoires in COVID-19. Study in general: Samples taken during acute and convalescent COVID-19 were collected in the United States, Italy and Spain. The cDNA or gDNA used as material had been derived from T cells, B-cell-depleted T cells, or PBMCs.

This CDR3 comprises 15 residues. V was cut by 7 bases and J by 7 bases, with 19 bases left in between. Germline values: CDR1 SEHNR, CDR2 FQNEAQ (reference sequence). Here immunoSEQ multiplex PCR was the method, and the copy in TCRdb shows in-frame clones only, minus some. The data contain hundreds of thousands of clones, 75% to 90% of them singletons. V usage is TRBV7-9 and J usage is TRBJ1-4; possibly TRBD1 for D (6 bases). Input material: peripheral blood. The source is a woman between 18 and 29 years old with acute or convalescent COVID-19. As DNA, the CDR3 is TGTGCCAGCAACACAAGGGGGGGCGATGGTGAAAAACTGTTTTTT. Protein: CASNTRGGDGEKLFF.